A single sample is the source of the 13 T cell receptor delta chains below, sequenced in a study of gamma-delta chains in newborns, infants, children (dated by TCRdb to between 2017 and 2020). Sequencer: Illumina MiSeq. TCRdb reran clone calling on the public reads with CATT; rows sharing one DNA sequence were then combined. The sample contains fewer than 12,000 delta-chain clones, approximately 9.5% of them found a single time. Under 9.5% of the sample is taken by the ten largest. The sample consisted of blood. The receptors stem from a child who was a newborn, infant or young child, either healthy, febrile or measles-vaccinated (not recorded which).

A note on this clone: This same CDR3 is encoded by further DNA sequences in the sample. The gene calls are TRDV2 and TRDJ3; the match to TRDD3 covers 12 bases. The V and J ends lost 0 bases and 2 bases, in that order; junction bases with no gene match: 4. CDR1 and CDR2 (germline): GEAIGNYY, EKD. The CDR3 has 19 amino acids. CDR3 in amino acids: CACDTLLGDTTWDTRQMFF. The CDR3 DNA follows: TGTGCCTGTGACACCTTACTGGGGGATACAACCTGGGACACCCGACAGATGTTTTTC.

The V call is TRDV2, the J call TRDJ1; 13 positions match TRDD3. After removal of 0 bases from V and 3 bases from J, the junction contained 6 bases not matched to a gene. The CDR3 has 17 amino acids. Germline V lookup: CDR1 GEAIGNYY, CDR2 EKD. CDR3 DNA sequence: TGTGCCTGTGACACCGTACTGGGGGATACGATCGCCGATAAACTCATCTTT. Protein product: CACDTVLGDTIADKLIF.

The V and J genes are TRDV2 and TRDJ3; TRDD3 agrees at 9 bases. Germline-derived CDR1 and CDR2 are GEAIGNYY and EKD. This CDR3 has 18 amino acids. The V segment lost 3 bases and the J segment 0 bases; nucleotides outside the gene matches: 5. The CDR3 DNA reads TGTGCCTGTGACGTTACTGGGGGACGCTCCTGGGACACCCGACAGATGTTTTTC. Translation gives CACDVTGGRSWDTRQMFF.

The sample holds a few counts of this clone. V and J are TRDV1 and TRDJ1, with D uncertain. CDR3 size: 14 residues. Deletions cut 2 bases from V and 3 bases from J, with 10 bases between. CDR1 is TSWWSYY and CDR2 is QGS in the germline V gene. CDR3 protein: CALGEGVSADKLIF. CDR3 DNA: TGTGCTCTTGGGGAAGGGGTGTCCGCCGATAAACTCATCTTT.

This clone was counted between two and nine times. At one of its ends the junction is not consistent with the germline gene, which may arise from a read error. The chain links TRDV2 to TRDJ3, with 9 bases identical to TRDD3. CDR1 GEAIGNYY and CDR2 EKD come from the germline V gene. This CDR3 contains 21 residues. In nucleotides, the CDR3 is TGTGCCTGTGACACAGTACTGGGGGACGTGGACGGCTCCTGGGACACCCGGCAGATGTTTTTC. This translates into CACDTVLGDVDGSWDTRQMFF.

Details on this clone: This specimen includes other DNA sequences encoding the same CDR3. This sequence joins TRDV2 and TRDJ3; perhaps TRDD3 as D (5 bases). Trimming cost V 0 bases and J 0 bases, with 11 bases left between them. The CDR3 runs 18 residues. CDR1 and CDR2 (germline): GEAIGNYY, EKD. In nucleotides, the CDR3 is TGTGCCTGTGACACCGCGGGGGGCCACTCCTGGGACACCCGACAGATGTTTTTC. Amino acids: CACDTAGGHSWDTRQMFF.

As concerns this clone: At one end the junction does not follow the germline gene, possibly because of a read error. This chain uses TRDV2 with TRDJ3; TRDD3 agrees at 8 bases. Germline values: CDR1 GEAIGNYY, CDR2 EKD. This CDR3 has 18 residues. In nucleotides, the CDR3 is TGTGCCTGTGACCACACTGGGGGCTCCTCCTGGGGCACCCGACAGATGTTTTTC. Protein product: CACDHTGGSSWGTRQMFF.

This clone occurred a few times. It differs at one base from a far larger clone, so likely a read error. The same CDR3 also results from other DNA sequences found in this sample. The chain has TRDV2 and TRDJ3, with TRDD3 as a possible D gene (6 bases). This CDR3 comprises 17 residues. The germline V and J ends were trimmed by 0 bases and 1 base, with 9 bases remaining between them. The germline V gene has CDR1 GEAIGNYY and CDR2 EKD. CDR3 DNA: TGTGCCTGTGACACCGTACTGGGTTCCTGGGACACCCGACAGATGTTTTTC. Protein product: CACDTVLGSWDTRQMFF.

The chain uses TRDV2 and TRDJ1; 7 bases are shared with TRDD3. CDR3 length: 16 residues. The V gene's germline CDR1 is GEAIGNYY and CDR2 EKD. V trimming: 2 bases; J trimming: 4 bases; junction bases outside the gene matches: 12. CDR3 DNA: TGTGCCTGTGACAGTCTGGGGGCTACGGTAGGCGATAAACTCATCTTT. Its protein is CACDSLGATVGDKLIF.

This clone was counted only a few times. The likely explanation is a read error, given a far larger clone one base away. The genes are TRDV2 and TRDJ1; D possibly matches TRDD2 or TRDD3 (5 bases each). Trimming took 3 bases from V and 3 from J, leaving 16 bases between them. The V gene's germline CDR1 is GEAIGNYY and CDR2 EKD. The CDR3 runs to 15 residues. The chain's CDR3 is CACDRVGTYADKLIF. The DNA for the CDR3 is TGTGCCTGTGACCGGGTGGGGACCTACGCCGATAAACTCATCTTT.

In its sample, this clone was seen a few times. The V call is TRDV2, the J call TRDJ3; 8 bases are shared with TRDD3. With 1 base clipped from V and 0 bases from J, the junction kept 7 bases outside the gene matches. The germline gives CDR1 GEAIGNYY, CDR2 EKD. The CDR3 is 19 amino acids. CDR3 nucleotides: TGTGCCTGTGACACTTGGGGGATGGGGAGCTCCTGGGACACCCGACAGATGTTTTTC. It is translated as CACDTWGMGSSWDTRQMFF.

By sample fraction, this clone is medium-sized. In the same sample, other DNA sequences code for this CDR3. The chain carries TRDV2 and TRDJ1; 7 bases are a match to TRDD3. This CDR3 contains 15 residues. Germline CDR1 GEAIGNYY, CDR2 EKD. V dropped 4 bases and J dropped 1; count of bases not matched to a gene: 8. Written as DNA, the CDR3 is TGTGCCTGTGAGAGGCTGGGGGTCAGCACCGATAAACTCATCTTT. Translating it yields CACERLGVSTDKLIF.

This clone is medium-sized (0.01 to 0.1%) in the sample. The CDR3, as DNA: TGTGCCTGTGACGCGTTTCCTACCCCGGGGGATACTGGCACCGATAAACTCATCTTT. It encodes CACDAFPTPGDTGTDKLIF. The chain carries TRDV2 and TRDJ1, with TRDD3 matching over 9 bases. The CDR3 extends over 19 amino acids. The J segment lost 1 base and the V segment lost 3 bases, leaving 17 bases of the junction unmatched. Per germline, CDR1 GEAIGNYY and CDR2 EKD.